This TCR beta chain was found in a study of blood T cell repertoires in COVID-19. Study summary: In each case, the material was cDNA or gDNA derived from T cells, B-cell-depleted T cells, or PBMCs.

Germline CDR1 LGHNA, CDR2 YNFKEQ. The CDR3 contains 15 residues. The ends lost 2 bases at V and 1 base at J; junction bases unmatched: 2. Measured with immunoSEQ multiplex PCR; TCRdb has only the in-frame clones, and not every one. This sample carries some 300,000 clones, more than 70% of them seen once, and the ten largest clones take more than 6.5%. Sequences were obtained from peripheral blood. The source is a woman in her 30s who had recovered from COVID-19. The rearrangement joins TRBV4-2 to TRBJ1-1, with 9 bases lining up with TRBD1. This chain's CDR3 is CASSQPGQGNTEAFF. The CDR3 nucleotides are TGTGCCAGCAGCCAACCGGGACAGGGGAACACTGAAGCTTTCTTT.